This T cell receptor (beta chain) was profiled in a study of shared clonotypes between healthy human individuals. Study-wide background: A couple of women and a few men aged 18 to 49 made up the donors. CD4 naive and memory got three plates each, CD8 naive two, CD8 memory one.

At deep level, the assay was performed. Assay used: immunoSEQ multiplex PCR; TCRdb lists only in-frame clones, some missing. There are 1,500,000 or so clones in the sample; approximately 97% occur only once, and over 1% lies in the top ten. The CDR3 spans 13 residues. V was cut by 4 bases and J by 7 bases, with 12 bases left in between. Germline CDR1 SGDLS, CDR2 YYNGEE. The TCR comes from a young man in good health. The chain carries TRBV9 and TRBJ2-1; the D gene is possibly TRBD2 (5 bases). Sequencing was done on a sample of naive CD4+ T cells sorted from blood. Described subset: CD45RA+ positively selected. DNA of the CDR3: TGTGCCAGCAGCTCCCAGAGAGGGAATGAGCAGTTCTTC. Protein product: CASSSQRGNEQFF.